This T cell receptor (beta chain) was sequenced during a study of T-cell memory formation after mild COVID-19. For the study at large: Among the donors, TCR clusters were largely specific to each donor.

The germline gives CDR1 ENHRY, CDR2 SYGVKD. This CDR3 spans 16 amino acids. The ends were cut back, 6 bases at V and 5 bases at J, with 19 bases in the middle. Using constant-segment primers, 5'RACE produced TCR alpha and TCR beta cDNA libraries carrying sample barcodes and UMIs. MiXCR was run by TCRdb on the 5' RACE reads, yielding one entry per CDR3 protein. The profile shows around 300,000 distinct CDR3 sequences, 10% to 15% of them singletons. The specimen was PBMCs or a T cell subset sorted from them (not recorded which). The origin of this receptor is a man aged 18 to 30 who had mild COVID-19 (a few samples of this study predate the infection). Cell type and time point are not known. This sequence joins TRBV10-3 and TRBJ2-2, with D maybe TRBD1 (5 bases). The CDR3 loop reads CAISPWGGENTGELFF. In DNA form, the CDR3 reads TGTGCCATCAGCCCTTGGGGCGGAGAAAATACCGGGGAGCTGTTTTTT.